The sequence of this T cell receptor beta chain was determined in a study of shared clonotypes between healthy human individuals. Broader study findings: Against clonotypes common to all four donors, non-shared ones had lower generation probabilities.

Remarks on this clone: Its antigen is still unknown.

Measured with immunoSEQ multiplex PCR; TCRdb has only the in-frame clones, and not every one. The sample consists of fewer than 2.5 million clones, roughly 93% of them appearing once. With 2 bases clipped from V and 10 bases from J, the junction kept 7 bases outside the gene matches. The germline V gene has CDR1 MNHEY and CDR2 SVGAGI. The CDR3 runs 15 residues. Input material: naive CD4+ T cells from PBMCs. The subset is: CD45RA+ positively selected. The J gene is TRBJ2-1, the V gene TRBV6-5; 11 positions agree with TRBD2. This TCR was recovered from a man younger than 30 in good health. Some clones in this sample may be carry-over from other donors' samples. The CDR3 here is CASSYQLAGGLEQFF. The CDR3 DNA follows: TGTGCCAGCAGTTACCAGTTAGCGGGAGGGCTAGAGCAGTTCTTC.